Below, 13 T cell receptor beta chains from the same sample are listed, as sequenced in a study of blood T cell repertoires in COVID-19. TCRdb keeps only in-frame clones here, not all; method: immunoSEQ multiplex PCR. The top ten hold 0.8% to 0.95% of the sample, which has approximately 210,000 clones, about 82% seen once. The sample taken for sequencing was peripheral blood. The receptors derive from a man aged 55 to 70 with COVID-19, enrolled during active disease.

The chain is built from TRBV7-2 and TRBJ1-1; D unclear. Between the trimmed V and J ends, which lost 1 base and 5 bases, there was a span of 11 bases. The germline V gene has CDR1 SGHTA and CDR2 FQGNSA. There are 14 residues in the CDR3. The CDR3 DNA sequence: TGTGCCAGCAGCTTAGGTCCAGGCAAAACTGAAGCTTTCTTT. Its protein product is CASSLGPGKTEAFF. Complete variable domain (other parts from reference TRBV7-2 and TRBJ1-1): GAGVSQSPSNKVTEKGKDVELRCDPISGHTALYWYRQSLGQGLEFLIYFQGNSAPDKSGLPSDRFSAERTGGSVSTLTIQRTQQEDSAVYLCASSLGPGKTEAFFGQGTRLTVV.

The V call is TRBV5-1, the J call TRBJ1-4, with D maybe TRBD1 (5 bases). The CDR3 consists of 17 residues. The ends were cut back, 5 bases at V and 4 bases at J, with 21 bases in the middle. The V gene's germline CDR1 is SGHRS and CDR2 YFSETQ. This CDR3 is CASRKQEFDTVNEKLFF. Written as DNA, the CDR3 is TGCGCCAGCAGAAAACAGGAATTCGACACTGTTAATGAAAAACTGTTTTTT.

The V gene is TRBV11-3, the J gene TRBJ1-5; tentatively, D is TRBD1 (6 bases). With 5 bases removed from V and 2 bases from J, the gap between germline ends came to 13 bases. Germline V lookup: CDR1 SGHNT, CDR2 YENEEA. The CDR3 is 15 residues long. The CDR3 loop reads CASSPQGTGNQPQHF. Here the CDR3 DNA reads TGTGCCAGCAGCCCCCAGGGGACGGGCAATCAGCCCCAGCATTTT.

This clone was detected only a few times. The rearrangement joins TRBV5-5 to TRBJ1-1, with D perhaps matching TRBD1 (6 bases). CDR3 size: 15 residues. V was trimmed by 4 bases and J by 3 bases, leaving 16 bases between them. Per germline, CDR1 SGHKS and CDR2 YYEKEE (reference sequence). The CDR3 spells CASSDLTGWDTEAFF. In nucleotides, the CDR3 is TGTGCCAGCAGCGACCTTACAGGGTGGGACACTGAAGCTTTCTTT.

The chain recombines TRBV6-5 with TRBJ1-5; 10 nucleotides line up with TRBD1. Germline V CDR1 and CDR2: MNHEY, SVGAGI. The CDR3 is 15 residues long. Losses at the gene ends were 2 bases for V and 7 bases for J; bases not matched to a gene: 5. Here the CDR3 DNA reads TGTGCCAGCAGTTACAGGGACAGGGGATCCCAGCCCCAGCATTTT. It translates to CASSYRDRGSQPQHF.

CDR3 bases: TGTGCCAGCAGTACCGCGGGACAGGGGGTCTATGGCTACACCTTC. Translation gives CASSTAGQGVYGYTF. This rearrangement joins TRBV27 to TRBJ1-2; the match to TRBD1 covers 11 bases. This CDR3 spans 15 amino acids. The J segment lost 4 bases and the V segment lost 5 bases, leaving 6 bases of the junction unmatched. Germline loops: CDR1 MNHEY, CDR2 SMNVEV (reference sequence).

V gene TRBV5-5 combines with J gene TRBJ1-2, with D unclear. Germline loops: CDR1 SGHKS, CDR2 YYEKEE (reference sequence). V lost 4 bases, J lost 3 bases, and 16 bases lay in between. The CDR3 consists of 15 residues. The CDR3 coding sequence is TGTGCCAGCAGCCTACTTCTATTTGCGGACTATGGCTACACCTTC. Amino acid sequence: CASSLLLFADYGYTF.

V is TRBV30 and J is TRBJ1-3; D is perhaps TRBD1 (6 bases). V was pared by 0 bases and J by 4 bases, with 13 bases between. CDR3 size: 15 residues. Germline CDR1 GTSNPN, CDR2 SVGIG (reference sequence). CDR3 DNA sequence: TGTGCCTGGAGTGTACCCGCAGGGACAGGAAACACCATATATTTT. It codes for CAWSVPAGTGNTIYF.

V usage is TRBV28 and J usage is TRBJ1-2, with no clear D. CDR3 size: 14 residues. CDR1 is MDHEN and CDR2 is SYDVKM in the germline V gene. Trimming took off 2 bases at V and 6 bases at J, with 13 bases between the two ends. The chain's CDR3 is CASSLLLGPNGYTF. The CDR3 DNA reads TGTGCCAGCAGTTTACTTCTGGGCCCCAATGGCTACACCTTC.

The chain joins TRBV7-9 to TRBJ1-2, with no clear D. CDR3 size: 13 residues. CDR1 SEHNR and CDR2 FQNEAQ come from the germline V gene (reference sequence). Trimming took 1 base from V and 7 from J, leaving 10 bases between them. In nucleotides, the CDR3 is TGTGCCAGCAGCTTAGACCCCCAAGCTGGCTACACCTTC. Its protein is CASSLDPQAGYTF.

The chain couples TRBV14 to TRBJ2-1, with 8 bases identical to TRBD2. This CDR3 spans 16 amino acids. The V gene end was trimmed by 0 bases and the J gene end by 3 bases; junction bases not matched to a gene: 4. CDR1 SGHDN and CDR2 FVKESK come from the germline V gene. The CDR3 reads CASSQDTSGYYNEQFF. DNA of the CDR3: TGTGCCAGCAGCCAAGACACTAGCGGTTACTACAATGAGCAGTTCTTC.

CDR3 loop: CASSLYRSTEAFF. The DNA of the CDR3 is TGTGCCAGCAGTTTATACCGGTCCACTGAAGCTTTCTTT. The genes are TRBV27 and TRBJ1-1; no clear D gene. CDR3 size: 13 residues. CDR1 MNHEY and CDR2 SMNVEV come from the germline V gene (reference sequence). Trimming shortened V by 1 base and J by 4 bases, and 7 bases separated the two germline ends.

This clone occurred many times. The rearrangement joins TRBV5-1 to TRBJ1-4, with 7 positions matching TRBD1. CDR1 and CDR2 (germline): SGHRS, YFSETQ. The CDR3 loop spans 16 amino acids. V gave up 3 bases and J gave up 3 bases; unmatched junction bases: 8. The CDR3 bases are TGCGCCAGCAGCTCGGTCACAGGGGTCGCTAATGAAAAACTGTTTTTT. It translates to CASSSVTGVANEKLFF.